The rows below give T cell receptor beta chains drawn from one sample of a study of blood T cells in healthy people across ages. TCRdb re-derived calls from the 5' RACE reads in MiXCR, one entry per CDR3 protein. The table has 650,000 to 950,000 distinct CDR3 sequences, under 45% seen once. Sequences were obtained from blood. These receptors came from a man between 60 and 70 years old in good health. The CDR3 runs from the conserved cysteine through the conserved F or W. The order of the fields is V gene, J gene, CDR3 length, clone size, D gene, CDR3 DNA, CDR3 protein. D genes are given only for firm matches. Clone size is given for some rows only: seen once, a few or many times, or a class if the clone is expanded.

TRBV10-3	TRBJ2-1	14	.	TRBD2	TGTGCCATCAGTGACTCTAGCGGTTCGGATGAGCAGTTCTTC	CAISDSSGSDEQFF
TRBV2	TRBJ2-5	14	.	TRBD2	TGTGCCAGCAGTGAGAATACTAGCGAGGAGACCCAGTACTTC	CASSENTSEETQYF
TRBV27	TRBJ2-3	17	once	TRBD1	TGTGCCAACAGTCCAGGGGGCGGGGTAATCCACACGGATACGCAGTATTTT	CANSPGGGVIHTDTQYF
TRBV7-2	TRBJ2-7	14	few	TRBD1	TGTGCCAGCAGCTTTAGGACAGGTGAATACGAGCAGTACTTC	CASSFRTGEYEQYF
TRBV7-9	TRBJ2-7	13	.	.	TGTGCCAGCAGCTTCGCCAGTCGATCCGAGCAGTACTTC	CASSFASRSEQYF
TRBV6-2/TRBV6-3	TRBJ2-6	16	few	.	TGTGCCAGCAGCTATAGGGCCCTAGCTGGGGCCAACGTCCTGACTTTC	CASSYRALAGANVLTF
TRBV9	TRBJ2-2	14	many	TRBD1	TGTGCCAGCAGCGGGACAGGGGGGGCCGGGGAGCTGTTTTTT	CASSGTGGAGELFF
TRBV25-1	TRBJ1-2	15	few	.	TGTGCCAGCAGTCGGGGCGCCCCAGATAACTATGGCTACACCTTC	CASSRGAPDNYGYTF
TRBV21-1	TRBJ1-6	18	few	.	TGTGCCAGCAGCAAAGTTGCGAAGGACAGACCTGATAATTCACCCCTCCACTTT	CASSKVAKDRPDNSPLHF
TRBV4-1	TRBJ1-1	13	.	.	TGCGCCAGCAGCCAAGGGGGGCACACTGAAGCTTTCTTT	CASSQGGHTEAFF
TRBV11-3	TRBJ2-3	14	few	.	TGTGCCAGCAGCCGAGTACCGGGCACAGATACGCAGTATTTT	CASSRVPGTDTQYF
TRBV11-3	TRBJ2-1	14	.	.	TGTGCCAGCAGCTTGAGCCCTAGCTCAAATGAGCAGTTCTTC	CASSLSPSSNEQFF
TRBV7-2	TRBJ1-5	14	.	.	TGTGCCAGCAGCTTAGGCATAAATAATCAGCCCCAGCATTTT	CASSLGINNQPQHF
TRBV7-9	TRBJ2-5	15	once	TRBD2	TGTGCCAGCAGCCTCCTCGGGGCGGGGGAGGAGACCCAGTACTTC	CASSLLGAGEETQYF
TRBV27	TRBJ2-7	13	once	.	TGTGCCAGCCTCTCACAGGGCAGGGGCGAGCAGTACTTC	CASLSQGRGEQYF
TRBV7-2	TRBJ2-5	14	many	TRBD1	TGTGCCAGCAGCTTGATAGGGGGCACAGAGACCCAGTACTTC	CASSLIGGTETQYF
TRBV7-2	TRBJ2-5	17	few	TRBD2	TGTGCCAGCAGTTCTCCGGGACTAGCGGGGGGCCAAGAGACCCAGTACTTC	CASSSPGLAGGQETQYF
TRBV4-3	TRBJ2-2	12	.	.	TGCGCCAGCAGCCCAGACCTCGGGGAGCTGTTTTTT	CASSPDLGELFF
TRBV15	TRBJ1-4	15	few	TRBD1	TGTGCCACCAGCAGAGACAGGGGGGCTAATGAAAAACTGTTTTTT	CATSRDRGANEKLFF
TRBV6-2/TRBV6-3	TRBJ1-6	16	.	TRBD1	TGTGCCAGCAGTTACCGGATTACAGGGGGAGTTTCACCCCTCCACTTT	CASSYRITGGVSPLHF
TRBV5-1	TRBJ1-5	16	few	.	TGCGCCAGCAGCTTAGAACCGGCTGCACAGAAGGGGCCCCAGCATTTT	CASSLEPAAQKGPQHF
TRBV7-2	TRBJ2-1	12	.	.	TGTGCCAGCAGCTTCCAACTCAATGAGCAGTTCTTC	CASSFQLNEQFF
TRBV5-6	TRBJ1-2	15	.	.	TGTGCCAGCAGCTTGGATTTTACGGGGGCGCGTGGCTACACCTTC	CASSLDFTGARGYTF
TRBV20-1	TRBJ2-7	12	few	.	TGCAGTGCTAGAGGAAGGGAATACGAGCAGTACTTC	CSARGREYEQYF
TRBV7-8	TRBJ1-2	13	.	.	TGTGCCAGCAGCTTAGTTGGGGAAGCCCGCTACACCTTC	CASSLVGEARYTF
TRBV11-3	TRBJ2-7	14	.	TRBD1	TGTGCCAGCAGCTTAGGGGACAGGGGTATCGAGCAGTACTTC	CASSLGDRGIEQYF
TRBV5-1	TRBJ1-1	15	.	.	TGCGCCAGCAGCTTCTCAGACAGGCTGAACACTGAAGCTTTCTTT	CASSFSDRLNTEAFF
TRBV6-5	TRBJ1-5	20	few	.	TGTGCCAGCAGTTACTCGGGTCCCGGACGAGGGAGATATAGCAATCAGCCCCAGCATTTT	CASSYSGPGRGRYSNQPQHF
TRBV30	TRBJ1-6	14	.	TRBD1	TGTGCCTGGAAGGCGCAGGGGGCGGCTTCACCCCTCCACTTT	CAWKAQGAASPLHF
TRBV2	TRBJ2-4	12	.	TRBD2	TGTGCCAGCAGTAAAGCGGGGCGCATTCAGTACTTC	CASSKAGRIQYF
TRBV11-2	TRBJ2-3	15	.	.	TGTGCCAGCAGCTCCCTGCGGGGGCGGGGAGATACGCAGTATTTT	CASSSLRGRGDTQYF
TRBV25-1	TRBJ2-5	17	few	TRBD1	TGTGCCAGCAGTGAATATTCAGGGACAGGGGTTGGAGAGACCCAGTACTTC	CASSEYSGTGVGETQYF
TRBV16	TRBJ1-1	14	.	.	TGTGCCAGCAGCCAATTCCTGGCAAACACTGAGGCTTTCTTT	CASSQFLANTEAFF
TRBV20-1	TRBJ2-3	15	.	TRBD1	TGCAGTGCCCCGGACAGGGGGAGCTCCCTTGAGACGCAGTATTTT	CSAPDRGSSLETQYF
TRBV7-2	TRBJ1-1	13	.	.	TGTGCCAGCAGCTCGACACAGAACACTGAAGCTTTCTTT	CASSSTQNTEAFF
TRBV12-3/TRBV12-4	TRBJ2-3	14	.	.	TGTGCCAGCATGCGAGGGCAGGTCACAGATACGCAGTATTTT	CASMRGQVTDTQYF
TRBV6-5	TRBJ1-1	14	.	.	TGTGCCAGCAGTTACGTACAGGGGAACACTGAAGCTTTCTTT	CASSYVQGNTEAFF
TRBV9	TRBJ2-1	15	.	TRBD2	TGTGCCAGCAGCGTAGTGGGACTAGCCTCGGATGAGCAGTTCTTC	CASSVVGLASDEQFF
TRBV5-1	TRBJ1-6	13	few	.	TGCGCCAGCAGCTTTCAGGATGATTCACCCCTCCACTTT	CASSFQDDSPLHF
TRBV6-2/TRBV6-3	TRBJ2-5	14	.	.	TGTGCCAGCAGTGACCTGAGGACCCAAGAGACCCAGTACTTC	CASSDLRTQETQYF
TRBV28	TRBJ2-7	13	few	.	TGTGCCAGCAGTCCAACCCGACGGTACGAGCAGTACTTC	CASSPTRRYEQYF
TRBV7-9	TRBJ1-2	14	.	.	TGTGCCAGCAGCTTAGCGGGGGCGCGGTATGGCTACACCTTC	CASSLAGARYGYTF
TRBV29-1	TRBJ1-2	13	once	TRBD1	TGCAGCGTTGTTGACAGGGCTGACTATGGCCACACCTTC	CSVVDRADYGHTF
TRBV6-2/TRBV6-3	TRBJ2-1	12	.	.	TGTGCCAGCAGGGACTACTACAATGAGCAGTTCTTC	CASRDYYNEQFF
TRBV12-3/TRBV12-4	TRBJ2-3	14	few	TRBD2	TGTGCCAGCAGTGTAAGAGCGGGGGCAGATACGCAGTATTTT	CASSVRAGADTQYF
TRBV6-1	TRBJ2-1	15	.	.	TGTGCCAGCAGCACAGAGGCATCTTCCTACAATGAGCAGTTCTTC	CASSTEASSYNEQFF
TRBV12-3/TRBV12-4	TRBJ2-5	14	.	TRBD1	TGTGCCAGCACCCCGGGACAGCTCCAAGAGACCCAGTACTTC	CASTPGQLQETQYF
TRBV7-9	TRBJ1-5	13	.	.	TGTGCCAGCAGCTTAGGTTCCCAGGGGAGCCAGCATTTT	CASSLGSQGSQHF
TRBV20-1	TRBJ2-5	12	few	TRBD1	TGCAGTGCAGTGACAGGGGTGGAGACCCAGTACTTC	CSAVTGVETQYF
TRBV20-1	TRBJ1-5	16	many	.	TGCAGTGCTCCCCGGCCGACTATATCCCCTAATCAGCCCCAGCATTTT	CSAPRPTISPNQPQHF
TRBV20-1	TRBJ2-7	16	few	.	TGCAGTGCTAGAGACCCGTCTGGACAGAGCTCCTACGAGCAGTACTTC	CSARDPSGQSSYEQYF
TRBV2	TRBJ2-5	15	few	TRBD2	TGTGCCAGCAGCGATAAGACTAGGCGGGGGGAGACCCAGTACTTC	CASSDKTRRGETQYF
TRBV29-1	TRBJ1-3	13	.	.	TGCAGCGTTGGACGGGACCTTGGAAACACCATATATTTT	CSVGRDLGNTIYF
TRBV27	TRBJ2-7	14	.	TRBD2	TGTGCCAGCAGTGCTAGCGGGGTTAACTACGAGCAGTACTTC	CASSASGVNYEQYF
TRBV9	TRBJ1-2	13	once	.	TGTGCCAGCAGCGTCGCTAGTTCGGGTGGCTACACCTTC	CASSVASSGGYTF
TRBV20-1	TRBJ1-5	12	.	.	TGCAGTGCTAGGAAAGGGGATCAGCCCCAGCATTTT	CSARKGDQPQHF
TRBV6-6	TRBJ1-5	18	many	.	TGTGCCAGCCAACCGGGTGGGGCCGCGACTACAATGAATCAGCCCCAGCATTTT	CASQPGGAATTMNQPQHF
TRBV5-1	TRBJ1-1	15	.	.	TGCGCCAGCAGCCAGGATACAGGAGGTAGGACTGAAGCTTTCTTT	CASSQDTGGRTEAFF
TRBV5-1	TRBJ2-5	15	many	TRBD2	TGCGCCAGCAGCACCGGACTAGCGGGGGGAGAGACCCAGTACTTC	CASSTGLAGGETQYF